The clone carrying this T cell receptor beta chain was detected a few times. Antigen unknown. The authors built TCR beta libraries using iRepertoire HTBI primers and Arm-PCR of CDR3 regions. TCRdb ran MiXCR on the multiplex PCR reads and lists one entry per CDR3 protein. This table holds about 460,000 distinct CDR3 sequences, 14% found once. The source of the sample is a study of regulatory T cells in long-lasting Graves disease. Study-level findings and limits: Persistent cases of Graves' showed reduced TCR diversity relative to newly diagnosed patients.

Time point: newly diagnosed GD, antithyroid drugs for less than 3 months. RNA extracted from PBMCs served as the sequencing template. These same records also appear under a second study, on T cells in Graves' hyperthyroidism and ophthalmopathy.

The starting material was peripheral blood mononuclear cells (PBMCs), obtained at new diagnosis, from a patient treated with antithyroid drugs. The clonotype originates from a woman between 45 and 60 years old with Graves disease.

CDR3 DNA sequence: TGTGCCAGCAGCCGTTCTGGCGGACGGGGGACTACATGGGGCTACACCTTC. Translation gives CASSRSGGRGTTWGYTF. The V call is TRBV9, the J call TRBJ1-2; D possibly corresponds to TRBD1 (5 bases). The CDR3 loop spans 17 amino acids. Germline CDR1 SGDLS, CDR2 YYNGEE. Deletions cut 4 bases from V and 8 bases from J, with 27 bases between.